What follows are 20 T cell receptor beta chains derived from one specimen sequenced in a study of shared clonotypes between healthy human individuals. The table came from immunoSEQ multiplex PCR; TCRdb's copy has only in-frame clones and leaves some out. The sample consists of 330,000 or so clones, 70% to 75% of them appearing once. The sample was memory CD4+ T cells sorted from blood. The sample's subset: CD45RA-negative fraction. Every receptor here comes from a young man in good health.

The gene calls are TRBV6-1 and TRBJ1-1; D gene unclear. The CDR3 covers 13 residues. Trimming took 7 bases from V and 4 from J, leaving 13 bases between them. The germline V gene has CDR1 MNHNS and CDR2 SASEGT. For the CDR3, the DNA is TGTGCCAGCATAGGACTTCGGGGCACTGAAGCTTTCTTT. It translates to CASIGLRGTEAFF.

The table lists this clone with a few counts. V usage is TRBV18 and J usage is TRBJ2-1; 9 bases agree with TRBD2. Trimming took 0 bases from V and 8 from J; bases not matched to a gene: 5. This CDR3 has 15 amino acids. Germline V gives CDR1 KGHSH, CDR2 LQKENI. CDR3 DNA sequence: TGTGCCAGCTCACCACCGGTAGCGGGAGCATATGAGCAGTTCTTC. This gives the protein CASSPPVAGAYEQFF.

This clone appeared many times. The V call is TRBV7-9, the J call TRBJ1-1; unclear D gene. The V end lost 6 bases, the J end lost 5 bases, and 19 bases lay between the germline ends. CDR1 is SEHNR and CDR2 is FQNEAQ in the germline V gene (reference sequence). The CDR3 length is 15 residues. DNA of the CDR3: TGTGCCAGCAGTCCAACGGACCCCCGTGGGACTGAAGCTTTCTTT. This gives the protein CASSPTDPRGTEAFF.

On this clone itself: The identical CDR3 is also encoded by other nucleotide sequences in the sample. V usage is TRBV28 and J usage is TRBJ2-2; no clear D. The CDR3 loop spans 12 amino acids. Germline CDR1 is MDHEN and CDR2 is SYDVKM. V lost 1 base and J lost 7, with 4 bases in between. The CDR3 sequence: CASSLFGGELFF. The CDR3 DNA sequence: TGTGCCAGCAGTTTATTCGGCGGGGAGCTGTTTTTT.

This clone was counted ten times or more. This rearrangement joins TRBV19 to TRBJ2-7; perhaps TRBD2 as D (5 bases). Germline CDR1 reads LNHDA; CDR2 reads SQIVND (reference sequence). Trimming took off 1 base at V and 5 bases at J, with 15 bases between the two ends. The CDR3 has 15 residues. As DNA, the CDR3 is TGTGCCAGTAGTATAGCGGAGGAGTTGAGTCACGAGCAGTACTTC. Protein product: CASSIAEELSHEQYF.

This clone appeared a single time. This sequence joins TRBV5-1 and TRBJ2-3; tentatively, D is TRBD1 or TRBD2 (6 bases each). The CDR3 sequence is 16 residues long. Trimming removed 4 bases from V and 0 bases from J, with 15 bases in between. CDR1 and CDR2 (germline): SGHRS, YFSETQ. The CDR3 protein is CASSQAGGPSTDTQYF. CDR3 in DNA: TGCGCCAGCAGCCAAGCCGGGGGCCCTAGCACAGATACGCAGTATTTT.

This clone showed up just a few times. CDR3 sequence reads: CASSRGTSRRTDTQYF. Here the CDR3 DNA reads TGTGCCAGCAGCCGGGGGACTAGTCGACGCACAGATACGCAGTATTTT. This rearrangement joins TRBV28 to TRBJ2-3, with 8 positions matching TRBD2. Germline CDR1 MDHEN, CDR2 SYDVKM. The length of the CDR3 is 16 residues. The V and J ends lost 6 bases and 1 base, in that order; junction bases with no gene match: 9.

The chain joins TRBV7-3 to TRBJ2-5, with D uncertain. Trimming cost V 5 bases and J 2 bases, with 12 bases left between them. The CDR3 loop spans 14 amino acids. CDR1 is SGHTA and CDR2 is FQGTGA in the germline V gene. The CDR3 sequence: CASSPGPLQETQYF. The CDR3 nucleotides are TGTGCCAGCAGCCCCGGACCGCTTCAAGAGACCCAGTACTTC.

V is TRBV11-2 and J is TRBJ1-1, with 8 positions matching TRBD1. The J segment lost 6 bases and the V segment lost 5 bases, leaving 17 bases of the junction unmatched. This CDR3 contains 17 residues. CDR1 and CDR2 from the germline V gene are SGHAT and FQNNGV. The CDR3 spells CASSQGTGQEWVPEAFF. The CDR3, as DNA: TGTGCCAGCAGCCAAGGGACAGGCCAAGAGTGGGTACCTGAAGCTTTCTTT.

The gene calls are TRBV5-1 and TRBJ2-1; 8 nucleotides line up with TRBD2. The germline gives CDR1 SGHRS, CDR2 YFSETQ. The length of the CDR3 is 17 residues. V was clipped by 2 bases and J by 2 bases; unmatched bases: 9. The DNA for the CDR3 is TGCGCCAGCAGCTTTTCCAGCGGGAGAAGTCCCTACAATGAGCAGTTCTTC. This encodes CASSFSSGRSPYNEQFF.

The chain recombines TRBV7-2 with TRBJ2-1, with 9 nucleotides matching TRBD1. This CDR3 spans 14 amino acids. The ends lost 5 bases at V and 6 bases at J; junction bases unmatched: 5. The germline CDR1 and CDR2 sequences are SGHTA and FQGNSA. The CDR3 nucleotides are TGTGCCAGCAGCCGGGGACAGGGTCGCAATGAGCAGTTCTTC. Amino acid sequence: CASSRGQGRNEQFF.

V usage is TRBV29-1 and J usage is TRBJ2-3; 8 bases agree with TRBD2. V was clipped by 5 bases and J by 6 bases; unmatched bases: 16. CDR1 and CDR2 (germline): SQVTM, ANQGSEA. The CDR3 runs 16 residues. The CDR3 here is CSVSLASGRAMDTQYF. The CDR3 bases are TGCAGCGTTAGCTTAGCTTCCGGGAGGGCCATGGATACGCAGTATTTT.

The chain is built from TRBV18 and TRBJ1-1, with a weak D call TRBD1 (5 bases). V was pared by 1 base and J by 3 bases, with 12 bases between. The CDR3 runs 15 residues. Germline CDR1 and CDR2: KGHSH and LQKENI. CDR3 DNA sequence: TGTGCCAGCTCACCACGTGAGGTCAGGGACACTGAAGCTTTCTTT. It encodes CASSPREVRDTEAFF.

This clone was seen only once. This could be a read error, since a much larger clone is one nucleotide away. The genes are TRBV2 and TRBJ1-5; D is uncertain. The CDR3 extends over 11 amino acids. Looked up from germline, CDR1 is SNHLY and CDR2 is FYNNEI. Written as DNA, the CDR3 is TGTACCAGCGGAATAAATCAGCCCCAGCATTTT. Translating gives CTSGINQPQHF.

This clone was found once. This chain connects TRBV10-1 to TRBJ2-2; maybe TRBD1 (5 bases). The CDR3 contains 14 residues. In germline, CDR1 is WNHNN, CDR2 SYGVQD (reference sequence). The V end was cut by 6 bases, the J end by 1 base, with 9 bases between. This chain's CDR3 is CASRDTGNTGELFF. The CDR3 coding sequence is TGCGCCAGCAGAGATACAGGGAACACCGGGGAGCTGTTTTTT.

For the CDR3, the DNA is TGTGCCACCAAGGACAGGACAACTAATGAAAAACTGTTTTTT. It is translated as CATKDRTTNEKLFF. This rearrangement joins TRBV19 to TRBJ1-4, with 7 nucleotides matching TRBD1. J lost 0 bases, V lost 10 bases, and 5 bases had no gene match. The CDR3 is 14 residues long. Germline V lookup: CDR1 LNHDA, CDR2 SQIVND (reference sequence). The full variable domain, its missing parts supplied by reference TRBV19 and TRBJ1-4, is DGGITQSPKYLFRKEGQNVTLSCEQNLNHDAMYWYRQDPGQGLRLIYYSQIVNDFQKGDIAEGYSVSREKKESFPLTVTSAQKNPTAFYLCATKDRTTNEKLFFGSGTQLSVL.

The V gene is TRBV2, the J gene TRBJ2-7; no clear D. Deletions cut 3 bases from V and 2 bases from J, with 14 bases between. Per germline, CDR1 SNHLY and CDR2 FYNNEI. The CDR3 covers 15 residues. CDR3 sequence (DNA): TGTGCCAGCAGTGACCCCGCAACACCTACCTACGAGCAGTACTTC. This codes for CASSDPATPTYEQYF.

The chain carries TRBV18 and TRBJ1-1; D gene ambiguous. The CDR3 runs 16 residues. V lost 2 bases, J lost 0 bases, and 13 bases lay in between. Germline V lookup: CDR1 KGHSH, CDR2 LQKENI. The CDR3 region is CASSPLVWGVNTEAFF. DNA for the CDR3: TGTGCCAGCTCACCATTAGTCTGGGGAGTGAACACTGAAGCTTTCTTT. The whole variable domain, filled in from reference TRBV18 and TRBJ1-1, reads NAGVMQNPRHLVRRRGQEARLRCSPMKGHSHVYWYRQLPEEGLKFMVYLQKENIIDESGMPKERFSAEFPKEGPSILRIQQVVRGDSAAYFCASSPLVWGVNTEAFFGQGTRLTVV.

In this sample, this clone turned up once. The rearrangement uses TRBV5-6 and TRBJ1-2; perhaps TRBD1 as D (5 bases). This CDR3 has 15 amino acids. The V gene's germline CDR1 is SGHDT and CDR2 YYEEEE. V dropped 0 bases and J dropped 7 bases, with 16 bases sitting between them. CDR3 loop: CASSLAAGLVRGYTF. CDR3 bases: TGTGCCAGCAGCTTGGCCGCAGGGCTAGTCCGTGGCTACACCTTC.

This sequence joins TRBV2 and TRBJ1-1; D is unclear. Trimming cost V 0 bases and J 2 bases, with 4 bases left between them. The CDR3 sequence is 13 residues long. Germline values: CDR1 SNHLY, CDR2 FYNNEI. Here the CDR3 DNA reads TGTGCCAGCAGTGAAGCGCTCAACACTGAAGCTTTCTTT. Protein: CASSEALNTEAFF. The complete variable domain, with remaining parts taken from reference TRBV2 and TRBJ1-1, reads EPEVTQTPSHQVTQMGQEVILRCVPISNHLYFYWYRQILGQKVEFLVSFYNNEISEKSEIFDDQFSVERPDGSNFTLKIRSTKLEDSAMYFCASSEALNTEAFFGQGTRLTVV.